This TCR beta chain was observed in a study of T cell responses to AZD1222 COVID-19 vaccine. This CDR3 spans 15 amino acids. The germline CDR1 and CDR2 sequences are LNHDA and SQIVND (reference sequence). After removal of 0 bases from V and 5 bases from J, the junction contained 6 bases not matched to a gene. Only in-frame clones appear in the TCRdb table, and some are missing; sequencing was by immunoSEQ multiplex PCR. The sample includes about 160,000 clones, about 93% of them seen just once. Findings and limits, study-wide: Of the AZD1222 recipients, only 5 to 7 were seropositive at baseline.

For this clone: As yet, its antigen is unknown.

The rearrangement links TRBV19 to TRBJ1-1; TRBD1 matches at 7 bases. The input for sequencing was peripheral blood, taken 28 days after the second AZD1222 dose. This TCR was recovered from an adult who received the AZD1222 COVID-19 vaccine. CDR3 nucleotide sequence: TGTGCCAGTAGTATAGATCTAAGCAGGGGGACTGAAGCTTTCTTT. Protein product: CASSIDLSRGTEAFF.